These 24 T cell receptor beta chains originate from one sample sequenced in a study of blood T cell repertoires in COVID-19. Assay used: immunoSEQ multiplex PCR; TCRdb lists only in-frame clones, some missing. This table has tens of thousands of clones, about 89% appearing once. The sequenced sample was peripheral blood. The receptors were gathered from a human donor in a cohort sampled during active COVID-19.

The V and J genes are TRBV6-2 or TRBV6-3 and TRBJ2-6; D unclear. The CDR3 sequence is 14 residues long. Germline CDR1 and CDR2: MNHEY and SVGEGT. V lost 5 bases and J lost 0, with 5 bases in between. This chain's CDR3 is CASSAASGANVLTF. The CDR3 DNA reads as TGTGCCAGCAGTGCGGCCTCTGGGGCCAACGTCCTGACTTTC.

The J gene is TRBJ2-3, the V gene TRBV19; D might be TRBD2 (5 bases). With 1 base removed from V and 11 bases from J, the gap between germline ends came to 7 bases. CDR1 and CDR2 (germline): LNHDA, SQIVND (reference sequence). There are 11 residues in the CDR3. CDR3 region: CASSIGGRQYF. The CDR3 DNA reads as TGTGCCAGTAGTATAGGAGGGAGGCAGTATTTT.

This clone was recorded only once. The chain employs TRBV11-2 and TRBJ2-5; 13 bases are shared with TRBD2. CDR1 and CDR2 from the germline V gene are SGHAT and FQNNGV. The CDR3 is 18 amino acids. The V gene end was trimmed by 4 bases and the J gene end by 5 bases; junction bases not matched to a gene: 13. This CDR3 is CASSSPVTSGGPRETQYF. In DNA, the CDR3 is TGTGCCAGCAGCTCCCCGGTGACTAGCGGGGGGCCAAGGGAGACCCAGTACTTC.

Here the CDR3 DNA reads TGTGCCAGCAGCGAGACTAGCGGGTCGCCCAATGAGCAGTTCTTC. Translation: CASSETSGSPNEQFF. J is TRBJ2-1 and V is TRBV5-6; TRBD2 aligns across 10 bases. V was clipped by 4 bases and J by 6 bases; unmatched bases: 7. Germline CDR1 is SGHDT and CDR2 is YYEEEE. The CDR3 runs 15 residues.

The chain is built from TRBV27 and TRBJ1-1; 8 nucleotides match TRBD1. J was trimmed by 6 bases and V by 5 bases; bases with no gene match: 11. The germline V gene has CDR1 MNHEY and CDR2 SMNVEV (reference sequence). The CDR3 is made up of 15 amino acids. The chain's CDR3 is CASSPRTGIGAEAFF. The CDR3 region has the DNA TGTGCCAGCAGTCCCCGGACAGGGATCGGTGCTGAAGCTTTCTTT.

The chain joins TRBV18 to TRBJ1-2; D not certain. CDR1 KGHSH and CDR2 LQKENI come from the germline V gene. CDR3 size: 15 residues. Trimming took 2 bases from V and 3 from J, leaving 13 bases between them. The DNA for the CDR3 is TGTGCCAGCTCACCATCCAGGTCGACGGACTATGGCTACACCTTC. This translates into CASSPSRSTDYGYTF.

This clone was recorded only once. This chain links TRBV7-2 with TRBJ1-3, with 10 bases matching TRBD1. Unmatched junction bases numbered 7, after V lost 5 bases and J lost 3 bases. The CDR3 length is 16 residues. The germline gives CDR1 SGHTA, CDR2 FQGNSA. The CDR3 DNA reads as TGTGCCAGCAGCACCCAGACAGGGGGCCATGGAAACACCATATATTTT. Amino acid sequence: CASSTQTGGHGNTIYF.

This chain joins TRBV28 and TRBJ2-1, with D maybe TRBD1 (6 bases). Germline values: CDR1 MDHEN, CDR2 SYDVKM. The CDR3 sequence is 13 residues long. The germline V and J ends were trimmed by 11 bases and 7 bases, with 18 bases remaining between them. CDR3 in DNA: TGTGCCGGCTGGGACACCCGGGTAAATGAGCAGTTCTTC. Its translation is CAGWDTRVNEQFF.

V usage is TRBV18 and J usage is TRBJ2-3; D not resolved. The CDR3 is 14 amino acids. The V end lost 6 bases, the J end lost 0 bases, and 10 bases lay between the germline ends. Looked up from germline, CDR1 is KGHSH and CDR2 is LQKENI. CDR3 sequence (DNA): TGTGCCAGCTCCCCAGCGCGTAGCACAGATACGCAGTATTTT. This encodes CASSPARSTDTQYF. Full variable domain (missing parts from reference TRBV18 and TRBJ2-3): NAGVMQNPRHLVRRRGQEARLRCSPMKGHSHVYWYRQLPEEGLKFMVYLQKENIIDESGMPKERFSAEFPKEGPSILRIQQVVRGDSAAYFCASSPARSTDTQYFGPGTRLTVL.

The chain employs TRBV4-1 and TRBJ1-2; D uncertain. This CDR3 has 13 amino acids. V was trimmed by 0 bases and J by 8 bases, leaving 10 bases between them. Germline V gives CDR1 MGHRA, CDR2 YSYEKL. The CDR3 loop is CASSQDRSWGYTF. In DNA, the CDR3 is TGCGCCAGCAGCCAAGACAGGTCTTGGGGCTACACCTTC.

This rearrangement joins TRBV18 to TRBJ2-7, with 7 positions matching TRBD2. Germline V gene data show CDR1 as KGHSH and CDR2 as LQKENI. V dropped 2 bases and J dropped 2; count of bases not matched to a gene: 3. CDR3 length: 14 residues. CDR3 sequence (DNA): TGTGCCAGCTCACCAGCTGGGGGGGCCTACGAGCAGTACGTC. Residues: CASSPAGGAYEQYV.

The CDR3 nucleotides are TGTGCCGCCTCAGCGGGAGGAGGTACCGGGGAGCTGTTTTTT. Translated: CAASAGGGTGELFF. This chain connects TRBV6-5 to TRBJ2-2; 9 bases agree with TRBD2. J gave up 5 bases and V 11 bases, and 9 bases lay outside the gene matches. CDR1 is MNHEY, CDR2 SVGAGI, per germline. This CDR3 has 14 amino acids.

The chain links TRBV7-2 to TRBJ2-3, with TRBD1 matching over 7 bases. J gave up 2 bases and V 7 bases, and 9 bases lay outside the gene matches. The CDR3 consists of 15 residues. Germline V gene data show CDR1 as SGHTA and CDR2 as FQGNSA. The CDR3 reads CASTFEQGYTDTQYF. The CDR3 nucleotides read TGTGCCAGCACCTTTGAACAGGGGTACACAGATACGCAGTATTTT.

V is TRBV29-1 and J is TRBJ1-1; TRBD1 matches at 12 bases. CDR3 length: 14 residues. Germline CDR1 is SQVTM and CDR2 is ANQGSEA. The ends lost 5 bases at V and 6 bases at J; junction bases unmatched: 7. CDR3: CSVTHGTGGSEAFF. As DNA, the CDR3 is TGCAGCGTTACTCACGGGACAGGGGGCTCTGAAGCTTTCTTT. Using reference TRBV29-1 and TRBJ1-1 for the parts outside the CDR3, the full variable domain is SAVISQKPSRDICQRGTSLTIQCQVDSQVTMMFWYRQQPGQSLTLIATANQGSEATYESGFVIDKFPISRPNLTFSTLTVSNMSPEDSSIYLCSVTHGTGGSEAFFGQGTRLTVV.

The chain carries TRBV19 and TRBJ1-2; 11 positions agree with TRBD1. The CDR3 has 16 residues. Losses at the gene ends were 6 bases for V and 8 bases for J; bases not matched to a gene: 14. Germline V gene data show CDR1 as LNHDA and CDR2 as SQIVND (reference sequence). In nucleotides, the CDR3 is TGTGCCAGTAGGCTCACCGGGACAGGGGGTACGAGAGGCTACACCTTC. Translating it yields CASRLTGTGGTRGYTF.

This sequence joins TRBV11-3 and TRBJ2-1; the D gene is possibly TRBD2 (5 bases). The germline CDR1 and CDR2 sequences are SGHNT and YENEEA. The V gene lost 4 bases and the J gene lost 7 bases, with 20 bases spanning the gap. There are 16 residues in the CDR3. CDR3 DNA sequence: TGTGCCAGCAGCTCTCAGCTCCCCCCCGGGGTGAATGAGCAGTTCTTC. Its translation: CASSSQLPPGVNEQFF.

The V and J genes are TRBV5-1 and TRBJ2-5, with 11 bases matching TRBD2. V trimming: 5 bases; J trimming: 5 bases; junction bases outside the gene matches: 5. CDR3 size: 14 residues. Germline V gene data show CDR1 as SGHRS and CDR2 as YFSETQ. As DNA, the CDR3 is TGCGCCAGCAGAATTTCTAGCGGGGGGGAGACCCAGTACTTC. Its translation: CASRISSGGETQYF.

This clone was observed once. The rearrangement uses TRBV7-2 and TRBJ2-3, with D maybe TRBD2 (5 bases). In germline, CDR1 is SGHTA, CDR2 FQGNSA. The CDR3 loop spans 13 amino acids. The V end was cut by 3 bases, the J end by 3 bases, with 7 bases between. CDR3 sequence: CASSLTITDTQYF. In DNA, the CDR3 is TGTGCCAGCAGCTTGACTATTACAGATACGCAGTATTTT.

The V and J genes are TRBV6-6 and TRBJ2-1; TRBD2 is a possible D gene (6 bases). Germline V lookup: CDR1 MNHNY, CDR2 SVGAGI (reference sequence). The CDR3 length is 13 residues. V dropped 4 bases and J dropped 4 bases, with 8 bases sitting between them. This CDR3 reads CASSWEAYNEQFF. CDR3 nucleotides: TGTGCCAGCAGTTGGGAGGCTTACAATGAGCAGTTCTTC.

The rearrangement uses TRBV3-1 (or the pseudogene TRBV3-2) and TRBJ1-6; perhaps TRBD1 as D (6 bases). The CDR3 sequence is 12 residues long. V was cut by 2 bases and J by 17 bases, with 13 bases left in between. Germline V gives CDR1 LGHDT, CDR2 YNNKEL (reference sequence). CDR3 sequence: CASSQSQGTVHF. The CDR3 DNA follows: TGTGCCAGCAGCCAAAGTCAGGGGACGGTCCACTTT.

The chain links TRBV3-1 (or the pseudogene TRBV3-2) to TRBJ1-2, with 9 bases aligning to TRBD1. Germline loops: CDR1 LGHDT, CDR2 YNNKEL (reference sequence). V gave up 2 bases and J gave up 7 bases; unmatched junction bases: 5. CDR3 length equals 14 residues. CDR3 sequence (DNA): TGTGCCAGCAGCCAACCGGGACAGGGACTTGGCTACACCTTC. Protein product: CASSQPGQGLGYTF.

V usage is TRBV2 and J usage is TRBJ1-5, with D uncertain. CDR1 and CDR2 (germline): SNHLY, FYNNEI. The V and J ends lost 7 bases and 4 bases respectively, with 11 bases between them. The CDR3 extends over 13 amino acids. The CDR3 bases are TGTGCCAGCACTCACCCCGGTAATCAGCCCCAGCATTTT. Its protein is CASTHPGNQPQHF.

The chain couples TRBV19 to TRBJ1-1; weak D call: TRBD1 (6 bases). V gave up 6 bases and J gave up 11 bases, with 22 bases separating them. Per the germline V gene, CDR1 is LNHDA and CDR2 is SQIVND (reference sequence). The CDR3 spans 14 residues. The CDR3 bases are TGTGCCAGTAGGACATACCAGAGGCCAGGGGCGGCTTTCTTT. Its protein product is CASRTYQRPGAAFF.

In its sample, this clone was seen once. The CDR3 bases are TGTGCCAGCAGCTTAGTACAGGTCGGCGGGGAGCTGTTTTTT. This translates into CASSLVQVGGELFF. This chain links TRBV7-9 with TRBJ2-2; the D gene is possibly TRBD1 (5 bases). Germline CDR1 SEHNR, CDR2 FQNEAQ (reference sequence). Between the trimmed V and J ends, which lost 1 base and 7 bases, there was a span of 10 bases. The CDR3 spans 14 residues.